These 20 T cell receptor beta chains came from one sample sequenced in a study of lymphopenia after photon versus proton radiotherapy. The data were produced by immunoSEQ multiplex PCR, yet TCRdb's version contains in-frame clones alone and is incomplete. This table holds around 160,000 clones, 70% to 90% found once. Specimen: peripheral blood, collected from a patient treated with photon-based radiotherapy. These receptors were taken from a man aged 45-60 years with gastric cancer.

This chain connects TRBV19 to TRBJ2-2, with D possibly TRBD2 on 5 matching bases. This CDR3 is built from 17 residues. CDR1 LNHDA and CDR2 SQIVND come from the germline V gene (reference sequence). Trimming removed 0 bases from V and 2 bases from J, with 13 bases in between. The CDR3 coding sequence is TGTGCCAGTAGTATAGATCGGGGTGGGCGAAACACCGGGGAGCTGTTTTTT. Residues: CASSIDRGGRNTGELFF.

This clone was counted once. This CDR3 is also generated by other DNA sequences in the sample. The chain is built from TRBV2 and TRBJ2-1; 7 bases map to TRBD2. Germline V CDR1 and CDR2: SNHLY, FYNNEI. V lost 4 bases, J lost 4 bases, and 4 bases stayed unmatched. The CDR3 consists of 14 residues. Written as DNA, the CDR3 is TGTGCCAGCAGTGTAAGCGGGACTTACAATGAGCAGTTCTTC. This encodes CASSVSGTYNEQFF.

The J gene is TRBJ1-5, the V gene TRBV19; no firm D call. CDR3 length: 15 amino acids. Germline V CDR1 and CDR2: LNHDA, SQIVND (reference sequence). The V end was cut by 3 bases, the J end by 4 bases, with 13 bases between. This CDR3 reads CASSIRGAANQPQHF. The CDR3 coding sequence is TGTGCCAGTAGTATCCGGGGAGCGGCGAATCAGCCCCAGCATTTT. The whole variable domain, filled in from reference TRBV19 and TRBJ1-5, reads DGGITQSPKYLFRKEGQNVTLSCEQNLNHDAMYWYRQDPGQGLRLIYYSQIVNDFQKGDIAEGYSVSREKKESFPLTVTSAQKNPTAFYLCASSIRGAANQPQHFGDGTRLSIL.

The rearrangement links TRBV5-1 to TRBJ1-4; D not certain. Per germline, CDR1 SGHRS and CDR2 YFSETQ. The CDR3 extends over 14 amino acids. V was cut by 4 bases and J by 3 bases, with 10 bases left in between. DNA for the CDR3: TGCGCCAGCAGCCCCTACAGCCCTAATGAAAAACTGTTTTTT. It specifies CASSPYSPNEKLFF.

This chain joins TRBV19 and TRBJ1-2; 12 nucleotides align to TRBD1. CDR1 LNHDA and CDR2 SQIVND come from the germline V gene (reference sequence). This CDR3 spans 13 amino acids. The V segment lost 8 bases and the J segment 5 bases; nucleotides outside the gene matches: 3. CDR3 residues: CASGTGGLYGYTF. CDR3 sequence (DNA): TGTGCCAGTGGGACAGGGGGCTTGTATGGCTACACCTTC.

This clone was seen only a few times. The rearrangement uses TRBV6-5 and TRBJ1-2, with D tentatively TRBD1 (6 bases). Trimming cost V 5 bases and J 8 bases, with 18 bases left between them. Germline V gene sequence: CDR1 MNHEY, CDR2 SVGAGI. CDR3 length: 14 residues. In DNA form, the CDR3 reads TGTGCCAGCAGTCCACTGAGGGGGGAGTTGGGCTACACCTTC. Translating it yields CASSPLRGELGYTF.

V is TRBV29-1 and J is TRBJ2-1; 10 bases are a match to TRBD1. The V gene end was trimmed by 4 bases and the J gene end by 5 bases; junction bases not matched to a gene: 2. Germline V gives CDR1 SQVTM, CDR2 ANQGSEA. CDR3 length equals 13 residues. As DNA, the CDR3 is TGCAGCGTTGGGGACAGGGGCCACAATGAGCAGTTCTTC. This gives the protein CSVGDRGHNEQFF.

V usage is TRBV6-5 and J usage is TRBJ1-1; no firm D call. Trimming left V 6 bases short and J 11 bases short, with 16 bases between. Per germline, CDR1 MNHEY and CDR2 SVGAGI. The CDR3 is 12 residues long. The CDR3 DNA reads TGTGCCAGCAGGGCGCGAGGACTGCTGGCTTTCTTT. It encodes CASRARGLLAFF.

This clone turned up a few times. DNA of the CDR3: TGTGCCAGCATAGAGGCGGGGAGGAACACCGGGGAGCTGTTTTTT. Residues: CASIEAGRNTGELFF. The genes are TRBV6-1 and TRBJ2-2; TRBD2 might be the D (6 bases). Trimming stripped 7 bases from V and 1 base from J, with 13 bases between. The CDR3 spans 15 residues. Germline CDR1 and CDR2: MNHNS and SASEGT.

This chain joins TRBV5-6 and TRBJ1-1, with 9 nucleotides matching TRBD1. CDR3 length: 18 amino acids. From germline, CDR1 is SGHDT and CDR2 YYEEEE. Unmatched junction bases numbered 19, after V lost 4 bases and J lost 6 bases. The DNA of the CDR3 is TGTGCCAGCAGCCTACGTCTAGTGGACAGGGGTGCGGGTGCTGAAGCTTTCTTT. It encodes CASSLRLVDRGAGAEAFF. Supplemented by reference TRBV5-6 and TRBJ1-1, the full variable domain reads DAGVTQSPTHLIKTRGQQVTLRCSPKSGHDTVSWYQQALGQGPQFIFQYYEEEERQRGNFPDRFSGHQFPNYSSELNVNALLLGDSALYLCASSLRLVDRGAGAEAFFGQGTRLTVV.

CDR3 coding DNA: TGTGCCAGCAGCGTTAGCGGGAGAGGTACCGGGGAGCTGTTTTTT. This gives the protein CASSVSGRGTGELFF. The chain couples TRBV5-4 to TRBJ2-2, with 9 bases identical to TRBD2. V gave up 4 bases and J gave up 5 bases; unmatched junction bases: 6. Germline assignment: CDR1 SGHNT and CDR2 YYREEE (reference sequence). The CDR3 is 15 amino acids.

The chain recombines TRBV18 with TRBJ2-3, with D uncertain. The CDR3 spans 16 residues. Germline CDR1 KGHSH, CDR2 LQKENI. V was cut by 3 bases and J by 0 bases, with 13 bases left in between. As DNA, the CDR3 is TGTGCCAGCTCACCCTCAGTGCTGGCTAGCACAGATACGCAGTATTTT. Translating gives CASSPSVLASTDTQYF.

This sequence joins TRBV5-1 and TRBJ1-2; D is perhaps TRBD1 (5 bases). Trimming cost V 4 bases and J 7 bases, with 20 bases left between them. Germline V gene data show CDR1 as SGHRS and CDR2 as YFSETQ. The CDR3 totals 15 residues. The CDR3 reads CASSPGPQGVPGYTF. Here the CDR3 DNA reads TGCGCCAGCAGCCCCGGACCTCAGGGTGTCCCTGGCTACACCTTC.

This clone was seen a handful of times. The chain joins TRBV11-3 to TRBJ2-3, with a possible D match to TRBD1 (6 bases). The CDR3 consists of 14 residues. Germline V gene sequence: CDR1 SGHNT, CDR2 YENEEA. V lost 1 base and J lost 5, with 10 bases in between. The CDR3 sequence: CASSLGGLGDTQYF. The CDR3 DNA sequence: TGTGCCAGCAGCTTAGGGGGGCTGGGAGATACGCAGTATTTT.

This clone was observed a few times. CDR3 DNA: TGTGCCAGCAGTTCGCCCTCTCGCGAACACACCGGGGAGCTGTTTTTT. Translated: CASSSPSREHTGELFF. The chain uses TRBV7-9 and TRBJ2-2; no clear D. The CDR3 runs to 16 residues. CDR1 is SEHNR, CDR2 FQNEAQ, per germline (reference sequence). Trimming shortened V by 6 bases and J by 3 bases, and 17 bases separated the two germline ends.

The chain carries TRBV15 and TRBJ2-1; a weak D match, TRBD2 (5 bases). Germline V gene lookup returns CDR1 LNHNV and CDR2 YYDKDF (reference sequence). The V gene lost 4 bases and the J gene lost 4 bases, with 17 bases spanning the gap. CDR3 size: 16 residues. Here the CDR3 reads CATSNQNTPGYNEQFF. As DNA, the CDR3 is TGTGCCACCAGCAACCAGAATACGCCGGGGTACAATGAGCAGTTCTTC.

This clone was recorded once. The chain uses TRBV5-4 and TRBJ2-4; D is possibly TRBD1 (6 bases). This CDR3 spans 15 amino acids. With 4 bases removed from V and 1 base from J, the gap between germline ends came to 12 bases. The V gene's germline CDR1 is SGHNT and CDR2 YYREEE (reference sequence). The CDR3, as DNA: TGTGCCAGCAGCAGACAGGATGGGGCCAAAAACATTCAGTACTTC. This codes for CASSRQDGAKNIQYF.

The chain has TRBV7-2 and TRBJ1-5, with D possibly being TRBD1 (6 bases). V was pared by 5 bases and J by 3 bases, with 14 bases between. The germline CDR1 and CDR2 sequences are SGHTA and FQGNSA. The CDR3 contains 15 residues. CDR3 protein: CASSATGGNNQPQHF. The CDR3 coding sequence is TGTGCCAGCAGCGCGACAGGCGGCAACAATCAGCCCCAGCATTTT.

The chain employs TRBV9 and TRBJ1-1; D gene ambiguous. The germline V gene encodes CDR1 SGDLS and CDR2 YYNGEE. V was pared by 0 bases and J by 0 bases, with 6 bases between. There are 14 residues in the CDR3. The CDR3 protein is CASSVDSMNTEAFF. CDR3 nucleotides: TGTGCCAGCAGCGTAGACAGCATGAACACTGAAGCTTTCTTT.

This clone showed up just a few times. The chain carries TRBV6-5 and TRBJ1-2; D unresolved. Germline V gene sequence: CDR1 MNHEY, CDR2 SVGAGI. The germline V and J ends were trimmed by 2 bases and 3 bases, with 13 bases remaining between them. This CDR3 spans 15 amino acids. The CDR3 DNA sequence: TGTGCCAGCAGTTACAGTTTCGCAGGAGACTATGGCTACACCTTC. It translates to CASSYSFAGDYGYTF.